This TCR beta chain was sequenced during a study of liver allograft versus peripheral blood T cells. Study-wide context: Comparing T cell receptor repertoires in transplanted livers with those in recipients' peripheral blood was part of the design. Points from the study as a whole: Intra-allograft T cell receptor repertoires in the liver reportedly differed from peripheral blood repertoires.

From the reads, TCRdb called clonotypes with MiXCR, one entry per CDR3 protein. The sample yields roughly 1,700 distinct CDR3 sequences, 18% seen once. This clonotype was recorded only once. Its target is unknown. The V and J ends lost 5 bases and 4 bases, in that order; junction bases with no gene match: 10. This CDR3 is built from 15 residues. Looked up from germline, CDR1 is LGHNT and CDR2 is FRNRAP. The chain couples TRBV12-5 to TRBJ1-2; 7 bases are a match to TRBD1. This TCR was recovered from a human patient who had a liver transplant. The T cells may come from the graft donor. The CDR3 DNA sequence: TGTGCTAGTGGTCTCCCCCGGACAGGAGGCTATGGCTACACCTTC. Amino acids: CASGLPRTGGYGYTF.